The rows below give T cell receptor beta chains drawn from one sample of a study of blood T cell repertoires in COVID-19. Only in-frame clones appear in the TCRdb table, and some are missing; sequencing was by immunoSEQ multiplex PCR. The table records more than 120,000 clones, over 70% of them present only once. The material sequenced was PBMCs or T cells enriched from blood (not recorded which). All receptors come from a man between 45 and 60 years old in a cohort exposed to, infected with or recovered from COVID-19 (not recorded which). Each CDR3 is given with its conserved first and last residue. The D gene is left open where the match is weak. Not every row has a clone size; where given, it reads once, few, many or a size class.

v_call	clone_size	d_call	j_call	cdr3_nt	cdr3_aa
TRBV4-1	once	NA	TRBJ1-2	TGCGCCAGCAGCCAAGTATCGACAGACTATGGCTACACCTTC	CASSQVSTDYGYTF
TRBV6-6	NA	NA	TRBJ2-7	TGTGCCAGCAAAGGGGGACCGGTGGAGTTATTC	CASKGGPVELF
TRBV4-1	NA	NA	TRBJ2-5	TGCGCCAGCAGCCAAGATCAGGGCGGACTACAAGAGACCCAGTACTTC	CASSQDQGGLQETQYF
TRBV18	NA	TRBD2	TRBJ2-7	TGTGCCAGCTCACCGTCGGGAGGGTATTCCTACGAGCAGTACTTC	CASSPSGGYSYEQYF
TRBV6-5	NA	NA	TRBJ2-3	TGTGCCAGCAGCTTGAACAGGTTAAGCACAGATACGCAGTATTTT	CASSLNRLSTDTQYF
TRBV5-6	few	TRBD1	TRBJ1-5	TGTGCCAGCAGCGGGGACAGGGGGCAACGGAATCAGCCCCAGCATTTT	CASSGDRGQRNQPQHF
TRBV19	few	TRBD1	TRBJ1-2	TGTGCCAGTTCCGGGACAGGGGACGGAGCTAACTATGGCTACACCTTC	CASSGTGDGANYGYTF
TRBV7-2	NA	NA	TRBJ2-7	TGTGCCAGCAGCTTAGCTGGCCCTTCACCTTCCTACGAGCAGTACTTC	CASSLAGPSPSYEQYF
TRBV28	NA	NA	TRBJ2-7	TGTGCCAGCAGTTTAGACTTAGAAACGACCTACGAGCAGTACTTC	CASSLDLETTYEQYF
TRBV4-1	NA	TRBD2	TRBJ2-2	TGCGCCAGCAGCCAAGAGGTAGCGGGAGGTAGTACCGGGGAGCTGTTTTTT	CASSQEVAGGSTGELFF
TRBV7-6	NA	NA	TRBJ1-4	TGTGCCAGCAGCTGGGCCTCCGGGCCAGGGGTTGGAAAACTGTTTTTT	CASSWASGPGVGKLFF
TRBV10-2	NA	NA	TRBJ2-5	TGCGCCAGCAGCCCCGGGTACCAAGAGACCCAGTACTTC	CASSPGYQETQYF
TRBV28	NA	TRBD2	TRBJ2-5	TGTGCCAGCAGCCCAATAGGGACTAGCGGGTACTTC	CASSPIGTSGYF
TRBV29-1	NA	TRBD2	TRBJ2-3	TGCAGCGCAGGGACTAGACCTAGCACAGATACGCAGTATTTT	CSAGTRPSTDTQYF
TRBV29-1	NA	TRBD1	TRBJ1-2	TGCAGCGGGGGGACAGGGGTCACTAACTATGGCTACACCTTC	CSGGTGVTNYGYTF
TRBV12-5	NA	TRBD1	TRBJ2-2	TGTGCTAGTGGTTTGGACAGGAGGACAGGGGGCACCGGGGAGCTGTTTTTT	CASGLDRRTGGTGELFF
TRBV5-1	NA	TRBD2	TRBJ2-2	TGCGCCAGCAGCCCCCGTGGAGAGAGCGGGAGTCAAACCGGGGAGCTGTTTTTT	CASSPRGESGSQTGELFF
TRBV10-2	NA	TRBD1	TRBJ1-2	TGCGCCAGCAGTGAGTCACGGACAGGGGAAGGCCACACCTTC	CASSESRTGEGHTF
TRBV7-9	NA	NA	TRBJ2-1	TGTGCCAGCAGCCCAGAAGACTCGCATGATGAGCAGTTCTTC	CASSPEDSHDEQFF
TRBV9	NA	TRBD1	TRBJ1-2	TGTGCCAGCAGCGTAGCTACAGGGGAGGCAGATGGCTACACCTTC	CASSVATGEADGYTF
TRBV4-1	NA	TRBD1	TRBJ2-7	TGCGCCAGCAGCCAAGAAGGACAGGGGTCCTACGAGCAGTACTTC	CASSQEGQGSYEQYF
TRBV6-5	NA	NA	TRBJ2-2	TGTGCCAGCAGCCTGGGACTGAGCACCGGGGAGCTGTTTTTT	CASSLGLSTGELFF
TRBV19	NA	TRBD2	TRBJ2-1	TGTGCCAGTAGTATCGGGACTAGGGGCAATGAGCAGTTCTTC	CASSIGTRGNEQFF
TRBV28	NA	NA	TRBJ2-2	TGTGCCAGCAGTTCCCCGACCGGGGAGCTGTTTTTT	CASSSPTGELFF